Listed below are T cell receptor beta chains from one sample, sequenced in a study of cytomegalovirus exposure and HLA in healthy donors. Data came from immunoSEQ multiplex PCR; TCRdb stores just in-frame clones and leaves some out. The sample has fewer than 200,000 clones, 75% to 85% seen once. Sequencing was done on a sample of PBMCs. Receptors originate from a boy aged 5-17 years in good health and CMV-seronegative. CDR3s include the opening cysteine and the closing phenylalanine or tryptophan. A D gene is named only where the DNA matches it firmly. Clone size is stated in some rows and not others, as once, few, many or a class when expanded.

TGTGCCAGCAGCGTACAGGGGGGGGGAGCCCAGCAGTACTTC	CASSVQGGGAQQYF	TRBV5-5	14	TRBJ2-7	.	.
TGTGCCAGCAGCTCCGGACTAGCGTTGACAGATACGCAGTATTTT	CASSSGLALTDTQYF	TRBV7-3	15	TRBJ2-3	TRBD2	.
TGTGCCAGCAGTCATATTAGGGGTTCTGGGGCCAACGTCCTGACTTTC	CASSHIRGSGANVLTF	TRBV7-9	16	TRBJ2-6	.	once
TGTGCCATCAGTGTTGGCGGGGAAACGAACACCGGGGAGCTGTTTTTT	CAISVGGETNTGELFF	TRBV10-3	16	TRBJ2-2	.	.
TGCGCCAGCAGTTTGTTGGGGGCCGGAACTGAAGCTTTCTTT	CASSLLGAGTEAFF	TRBV5-1	14	TRBJ1-1	.	few
TGTGCCAGCAGCTTAGGCCGGACAGGGGAAGGAGAGACCCAGTACTTC	CASSLGRTGEGETQYF	TRBV11-2	16	TRBJ2-5	TRBD1	.
TGTGCCAGCAGCTTGCCTGGACAGGGACTCTCCTACGAGCAGTACTTC	CASSLPGQGLSYEQYF	TRBV5-4	16	TRBJ2-7	TRBD1	.
TGTGCCTGGAGCACAGGGGCCTATGGCTACACCTTC	CAWSTGAYGYTF	TRBV30	12	TRBJ1-2	TRBD1	.
TGTGCCAGCAGTGAAAGCCAGGGTGCAACTAATGAAAAACTGTTTTTT	CASSESQGATNEKLFF	TRBV6-1	16	TRBJ1-4	.	once
TGTGCCAGCAGCGTAGACGCAGAAAACACTGAAGCTTTCTTT	CASSVDAENTEAFF	TRBV9	14	TRBJ1-1	.	.
TGTGCCAGCAAGATCACGTCCAGGGTGGCCACTGAAGCTTTCTTT	CASKITSRVATEAFF	TRBV6-1	15	TRBJ1-1	.	.
TGTGCCAGCAGCCCCTGGGGGGAACTGTTTTTT	CASSPWGELFF	TRBV6-6	11	TRBJ1-4	.	.
TGTGCCAGCAGCTTATACGACAGGGGCGGCACTGAAGCTTTCTTT	CASSLYDRGGTEAFF	TRBV14	15	TRBJ1-1	TRBD1	.
TGTGCCAGTAAGACGGGGAGGTTTGAAAAACTGTTTTTT	CASKTGRFEKLFF	TRBV19	13	TRBJ1-4	.	.
TGTGCCAGCAGCGTAGGAGCCCTGGTGAATCAGCCCCAGCATTTT	CASSVGALVNQPQHF	TRBV9	15	TRBJ1-5	.	.
TGTGCCAGCAGCTCCGCGCCGGGGGGAGAGACCCAGTACTTC	CASSSAPGGETQYF	TRBV5-8	14	TRBJ2-5	TRBD2	.
TGCAGCGGCGCAGGGGGTGTCGGCTACGAGCAGTACTTC	CSGAGGVGYEQYF	TRBV29-1	13	TRBJ2-7	TRBD1	once
TGCGCCAGCAGCCAAGCAACGACAGCTCCCTACGAGCAGTACTTC	CASSQATTAPYEQYF	TRBV4-3	15	TRBJ2-7	.	few
TGTGCCTGGAGTGTACCAGGCAACGCAAACTATGGCTACACCTTC	CAWSVPGNANYGYTF	TRBV30	15	TRBJ1-2	.	.
TGTGCCAGCAGGGAGACAGGGAGTGATGGCTACACCTTC	CASRETGSDGYTF	TRBV6-5	13	TRBJ1-2	TRBD1	few
TGTGCCAGCAGCCTTTCAGGGGGGAGAGAGACCCAGTACTTC	CASSLSGGRETQYF	TRBV9	14	TRBJ2-5	.	.
TGTGCCAGCAGGACGGGGGTCGACACCATATATTTT	CASRTGVDTIYF	TRBV6-6	12	TRBJ1-3	.	.
TGTGCCAGCAGCGACCTCCGCGGAGTTAACTATGGCTACACCTTC	CASSDLRGVNYGYTF	TRBV11-2	15	TRBJ1-2	.	.
TGTGCCAGCAGCTTAGTGGGGGGAGCCCTCGGGGAGCTGTTTTTT	CASSLVGGALGELFF	TRBV7-2	15	TRBJ2-2	.	.
TGTGCCAGCAGCTTAGGACAGGGTAGAACTAATGAAAAACTGTTTTTT	CASSLGQGRTNEKLFF	TRBV7-8	16	TRBJ1-4	TRBD1	.
TGTGCCAGCAGCCAAGATAACGGGATAGACACTGAAGCTTTCTTT	CASSQDNGIDTEAFF	TRBV4-2	15	TRBJ1-1	.	.
TGTGCCAGCAGTTTGTACCGGTCTCGGGAGCAGTACTTC	CASSLYRSREQYF	TRBV28	13	TRBJ2-5	.	few
TGTGCCAGCAGTGAGCCCCGGGACAGGGACAATGAAGCTTTCTTT	CASSEPRDRDNEAFF	TRBV6-1	15	TRBJ1-1	TRBD1	.
TGTGCCAGCAGTGACCGAGCGGGGGGGCAAAATGAGCAGTTCTTC	CASSDRAGGQNEQFF	TRBV6-4	15	TRBJ2-1	TRBD2	.
TGTGCCAGCAGCTCCTGGACTAGCGAGCAGTTCTTC	CASSSWTSEQFF	TRBV11-3	12	TRBJ2-1	TRBD2	once